These 20 T cell receptor beta chains originate from one sample sequenced in a study of CD8 T cells in Susac syndrome. RNA in amounts of about 0.5 to 1 ug was reverse transcribed with random hexamers. TCRdb passed the immunoSEQ multiplex PCR reads through MiXCR, listing each CDR3 protein once. The sample holds under 200,000 distinct CDR3 sequences, roughly 92% seen once. Sequenced: CD4+ T cells from PBMCs. The origin of the receptors is a human donor with Susac syndrome.

V is TRBV12-3 or TRBV12-4 and J is TRBJ1-6, with a tentative D call TRBD1 (6 bases). V gave up 6 bases and J gave up 10 bases, with 16 bases separating them. CDR3 size: 14 residues. CDR3 nucleotide sequence: TGTGCCAGCAGCCTCCCAGGGGAGTACTCACCCCTCCACTTT. It encodes CASSLPGEYSPLHF.

The gene calls are TRBV5-4 and TRBJ1-5, with 9 bases lining up with TRBD1. Trimming took 3 bases from V and 4 from J; bases not matched to a gene: 14. The CDR3 extends over 18 amino acids. Germline CDR1 is SGHNT and CDR2 is YYREEE (reference sequence). The CDR3 nucleotides are TGTGCCAGCAGCTCCGGACTAAGGACAGGGGTTATGAATCAGCCCCAGCATTTT. It encodes CASSSGLRTGVMNQPQHF.

The chain carries TRBV29-1 and TRBJ1-1, with a tentative D call TRBD1 (6 bases). Trimming removed 7 bases at V and 3 bases at J, with 15 bases between. The CDR3 runs to 13 residues. CDR1 and CDR2 (germline): SQVTM, ANQGSEA. In nucleotides, the CDR3 is TGCAGCGGTAGCCGAGGGGGGGACACTGAAGCTTTCTTT. The encoded protein is CSGSRGGDTEAFF.

The chain employs TRBV4-3 and TRBJ1-2; D call uncertain. V lost 3 bases to trimming and J lost 9 bases, with 20 bases between them. The CDR3 length is 15 residues. The V gene's germline CDR1 is LGHNA and CDR2 YSLEER. The CDR3 coding sequence is TGCGCCAGCAGCCAGCGGACGGACCTTGCAAGTAGCTACACCTTC. Amino acids: CASSQRTDLASSYTF.

The chain is built from TRBV18 and TRBJ2-1, with 10 bases matching TRBD1. Germline CDR1 and CDR2: KGHSH and LQKENI. The trim removed 3 bases at V and 7 bases at J, leaving 9 bases unmatched. The CDR3 is made up of 16 amino acids. The DNA of the CDR3 is TGTGCCAGCTCACCCCAGACAGGGGGCGTAATGAATGAGCAGTTCTTC. This codes for CASSPQTGGVMNEQFF.

The gene calls are TRBV4-1 and TRBJ1-2; no clear D. Trimming took off 1 base at V and 3 bases at J, with 12 bases between the two ends. Germline CDR1 MGHRA, CDR2 YSYEKL. The CDR3 totals 15 residues. CDR3 DNA: TGCGCCAGCAGCCAAGGCCCGAACACCCACTATGGCTACACCTTC. Amino acids: CASSQGPNTHYGYTF.

This chain connects TRBV29-1 to TRBJ1-2; 7 bases match TRBD1. Per germline, CDR1 SQVTM and CDR2 ANQGSEA. V shed 3 bases and J 12 bases; nucleotides not matched to a gene: 16. This CDR3 is built from 14 residues. Here the CDR3 reads CSVERPTGKGLNTF. DNA of the CDR3: TGCAGCGTTGAGAGACCGACAGGGAAAGGGTTAAACACCTTC.

The chain combines TRBV29-1 with TRBJ1-4; TRBD1 matches 7 bases. V was pared by 6 bases and J by 3 bases, with 7 bases of the junction left unmatched. The CDR3 extends over 14 amino acids. CDR1 SQVTM and CDR2 ANQGSEA come from the germline V gene. Here the CDR3 reads CSVTRTGSNEKLFF. CDR3 sequence (DNA): TGCAGCGTGACCCGGACAGGATCTAATGAAAAACTGTTTTTT.

V and J are TRBV10-3 and TRBJ2-5, with D unresolved. This CDR3 is built from 12 residues. CDR1 and CDR2 from the germline V gene are ENHRY and SYGVKD. The germline V and J ends were trimmed by 3 bases and 5 bases, with 7 bases remaining between them. The CDR3: CAISDPGETQYF. CDR3 coding DNA: TGTGCCATCAGTGATCCCGGTGAGACCCAGTACTTC.

The V gene is TRBV20-1, the J gene TRBJ1-2; TRBD1 agrees at 10 bases. This CDR3 region has 12 residues. Germline V gene data show CDR1 as DFQATT and CDR2 as SNEGSKA (reference sequence). The J segment lost 5 bases and the V segment lost 4 bases, leaving 1 base of the junction unmatched. The CDR3 here is CSAMGQGYGYTF. The CDR3 DNA sequence: TGCAGTGCTATGGGACAGGGGTATGGCTACACCTTC.

This clonotype occurred once. V and J are TRBV6-5 and TRBJ2-6; D not certain. The CDR3 totals 17 residues. Germline CDR1 is MNHEY and CDR2 is SVGAGI. V gave up 2 bases and J gave up 1 base, with 12 bases separating them. CDR3 in amino acids: CASSYVVWGSGANVLTF. Written as DNA, the CDR3 is TGTGCCAGCAGTTACGTCGTCTGGGGATCTGGGGCCAACGTCCTGACTTTC.

This clonotype showed up just once. The chain joins TRBV30 to TRBJ2-1; the D gene is possibly TRBD2 (7 bases). Germline values: CDR1 GTSNPN, CDR2 SVGIG (reference sequence). CDR3 size: 12 residues. V gave up 8 bases and J gave up 7 bases, with 15 bases separating them. For the CDR3, the DNA is TGTGCCGGTACCGGGGGGCATAATGAGCAGTTCTTC. This translates into CAGTGGHNEQFF.

The J gene is TRBJ1-2, the V gene TRBV19; D is ambiguous. The CDR3 sequence is 15 residues long. Per germline, CDR1 LNHDA and CDR2 SQIVND (reference sequence). Between the trimmed V and J ends, which lost 5 bases and 5 bases, there was a span of 18 bases. The CDR3 DNA reads as TGTGCCAGTAGTCGAACACGGGGAGGTGGATATGGCTACACCTTC. Its protein is CASSRTRGGGYGYTF.

This chain links TRBV30 with TRBJ2-2; D is perhaps TRBD1 or TRBD2 (6 bases each). CDR1 is GTSNPN and CDR2 is SVGIG in the germline V gene (reference sequence). The CDR3 runs 10 residues. CDR3 in DNA: TGTGCTAGGGGGGACCGGGAGCTGTTTTTT. Amino acid sequence: CARGDRELFF.

This sequence joins TRBV20-1 and TRBJ2-5; TRBD2 matches at 14 bases. J was trimmed by 5 bases and V by 5 bases; bases with no gene match: 1. The CDR3 consists of 13 residues. Germline-derived CDR1 and CDR2 are DFQATT and SNEGSKA (reference sequence). As DNA, the CDR3 is TGCAGTGCTTGGACTAGCGGGGGGGAGACCCAGTACTTC. This translates into CSAWTSGGETQYF.

V gene TRBV15 combines with J gene TRBJ2-3, with D tentatively TRBD1 (6 bases). V lost 4 bases and J 0 bases, leaving 11 bases between the germline ends. The CDR3 consists of 15 residues. Germline V gives CDR1 LNHNV, CDR2 YYDKDF (reference sequence). The DNA of the CDR3 is TGTGCCACCAGCAACCGACAGGTTAGCACAGATACGCAGTATTTT. Amino acid sequence: CATSNRQVSTDTQYF.

V and J are TRBV29-1 and TRBJ1-2; unclear D gene. This CDR3 has 8 amino acids. Germline V gene lookup returns CDR1 SQVTM and CDR2 ANQGSEA. In nucleotides, the CDR3 is TGCAGTTACTATGGCTACACCTTC. Translated, it gives CSYYGYTF.

This clonotype showed up just a few times. V gene TRBV5-6 combines with J gene TRBJ2-7, with D hard to call. This CDR3 is 12 amino acids long. The V gene's germline CDR1 is SGHDT and CDR2 YYEEEE. V gave up 3 bases and J gave up 6 bases, with 10 bases separating them. CDR3 sequence: CASSSRVGEQYF. CDR3 DNA sequence: TGTGCCAGCAGCTCCCGAGTTGGCGAGCAGTACTTC.

The chain uses TRBV29-1 and TRBJ1-1; the D gene is possibly TRBD1 (6 bases). V was clipped by 4 bases and J by 4 bases, with 13 bases between them. The CDR3 totals 13 residues. Per germline, CDR1 SQVTM and CDR2 ANQGSEA. The chain's CDR3 is CSVVGGWGTEAFF. The CDR3 nucleotides read TGCAGCGTTGTGGGGGGCTGGGGCACTGAAGCTTTCTTT.

The rearrangement links TRBV29-1 to TRBJ1-4; no firm D call. The CDR3 is 12 amino acids. Trimming removed 5 bases at V and 0 bases at J, with 4 bases between. Germline CDR1 and CDR2: SQVTM and ANQGSEA. Written as DNA, the CDR3 is TGCAGCGTTACTGCAACTAATGAAAAACTGTTTTTT. This translates into CSVTATNEKLFF.